Presented here are 9 T cell receptor beta chains from one specimen sequenced in a study of control samples from healthy donors and cancer patients. Repertoires were generated with immunoSEQ multiplex PCR, while TCRdb's copy carries only in-frame clones and drops some. The table lists 110,000 to 150,000 clones, 75% to 95% of them singletons. Source material: blood. The receptors come from a man between 18 and 35 years old in good health.

V is TRBV7-9 and J is TRBJ1-6; D perhaps matches TRBD1 (6 bases). The CDR3 spans 14 residues. The ends were cut back, 5 bases at V and 8 bases at J, with 13 bases in the middle. Germline loops: CDR1 SEHNR, CDR2 FQNEAQ (reference sequence). This chain's CDR3 is CASSRGQLYSPLHF. Here the CDR3 DNA reads TGTGCCAGCAGCCGTGGACAGCTTTATTCACCCCTCCACTTT.

This clone was counted between two and nine times. The chain has TRBV5-1 and TRBJ2-7; D may be TRBD1 or TRBD2 (6 bases each). The CDR3 is made up of 13 amino acids. The V end was cut by 0 bases, the J end by 6 bases, with 10 bases between. Germline V gene data show CDR1 as SGHRS and CDR2 as YFSETQ. The CDR3 nucleotides are TGCGCCAGCAGCTTGGTGGAGGGGGGCGAGCAGTACTTC. This gives the protein CASSLVEGGEQYF.

The rearrangement links TRBV29-1 to TRBJ1-5; a possible D gene is TRBD1 (5 bases). Germline V gives CDR1 SQVTM, CDR2 ANQGSEA. The CDR3 is 14 residues long. V was cut by 4 bases and J by 2 bases, with 12 bases left in between. This CDR3 is CSVGWGEGNQPQHF. As DNA, the CDR3 is TGCAGCGTTGGGTGGGGCGAGGGCAATCAGCCCCAGCATTTT.

This chain joins TRBV15 and TRBJ1-2; 9 bases fit TRBD1. CDR3 size: 16 residues. Germline CDR1 is LNHNV and CDR2 is YYDKDF (reference sequence). Trimming removed 5 bases from V and 5 bases from J; junction bases left unmatched: 12. Here the CDR3 DNA reads TGTGCCACCAGCTCCAGTTCGACAGGGGGTGTTTATGGCTACACCTTC. It encodes CATSSSSTGGVYGYTF.

The genes are TRBV6-6 and TRBJ2-7, with D perhaps matching TRBD2 (6 bases). This CDR3 has 14 residues. V was trimmed by 2 bases and J by 2 bases, leaving 10 bases between them. CDR1 is MNHNY and CDR2 is SVGAGI in the germline V gene (reference sequence). This chain's CDR3 is CASSYGTDPYEQYF. CDR3 bases: TGTGCCAGCAGTTACGGGACTGATCCCTACGAGCAGTACTTC.

This rearrangement joins TRBV29-1 to TRBJ2-7; no clear D. The germline gives CDR1 SQVTM, CDR2 ANQGSEA. Trimming stripped 4 bases from V and 0 bases from J, with 10 bases between. There are 13 residues in the CDR3. The CDR3 spells CSVVEQYSYEQYF. CDR3 DNA sequence: TGCAGCGTTGTGGAACAGTACTCCTACGAGCAGTACTTC.

The chain joins TRBV5-1 to TRBJ1-1; D gene uncertain. CDR1 is SGHRS, CDR2 YFSETQ, per germline. CDR3 length: 13 residues. V lost 2 bases and J 2 bases, leaving 7 bases between the germline ends. CDR3 DNA sequence: TGCGCCAGCAGCTTCGTAGGCAACACTGAAGCTTTCTTT. Translation: CASSFVGNTEAFF.

The chain employs TRBV2 and TRBJ2-3, with D perhaps assigned TRBD1 or TRBD2 (5 bases each). Trimming stripped 4 bases from V and 0 bases from J, with 5 bases between. The CDR3 extends over 13 amino acids. Germline V lookup: CDR1 SNHLY, CDR2 FYNNEI. The DNA for the CDR3 is TGTGCCAGCAGTGGGGACAGCACAGATACGCAGTATTTT. Amino acids: CASSGDSTDTQYF.

The J gene is TRBJ1-4, the V gene TRBV6-5; no reliable D call. The germline V gene has CDR1 MNHEY and CDR2 SVGAGI. The CDR3 has 14 amino acids. Trimming left V 6 bases short and J 6 bases short, with 14 bases between. In nucleotides, the CDR3 is TGTGCCAGCAGGGGAATAGGAGATCATGAAAAACTGTTTTTT. It specifies CASRGIGDHEKLFF.